The TCR beta chain described here comes from a study of cytomegalovirus exposure and HLA in healthy donors. General observations from the study: Based on reports, TCR beta sequences accurately predicted HLA-A and HLA-B alleles for most subjects.

Donors in the study were healthy people who gave bone marrow. 13 Jbeta primers and 60 Vbeta primers were used for the PCR. The protocol was immunoSEQ multiplex PCR, while the TCRdb copy is restricted to in-frame clones and leaves out a portion. The repertoire holds about 61,000 clones, with approximately 88% as singletons. As regards this clone: Its antigen is still unknown.

Per the germline V gene, CDR1 is GTSNPN and CDR2 is SVGIG (reference sequence). The CDR3 is 11 amino acids. V lost 1 base to trimming and J lost 11 bases, with 11 bases between them. J is TRBJ1-1 and V is TRBV30; D unclear. Specimen: PBMCs. The receptor's source is a man younger than 40 in good health and CMV-seropositive. The CDR3 loop is CAWSDNGRAFF. In DNA, the CDR3 is TGTGCCTGGAGTGATAACGGGAGGGCTTTCTTT.